This TCR beta chain is from a study of T cells in Graves' hyperthyroidism and ophthalmopathy. Study conclusions and caveats: Ophthalmopathy was identified by the model a median about 6 months ahead of onset. Most expanded thyroid clonotypes above 0.001 recurred in blood.

Over 18 months, lack of ophthalmopathy progression marked Graves' hyperthyroidism as stable. Clinical symptoms, serum thyroxine and TRAb, thyroid ultrasound and orbital computed tomography together formed the diagnostic basis. This clonotype was observed many times. Antigen: not known. Germline V gives CDR1 GTSNPN, CDR2 SVGIG (reference sequence). The CDR3 sequence is 13 residues long. The V gene lost 1 base and the J gene lost 2 bases, with 6 bases spanning the gap. Using RNA transcripts as the source, TCR beta CDR3 regions were amplified. First-round RT-PCR of the TCR CDR3 relied on the HTBI primer set. MiXCR, applied by TCRdb to the multiplex PCR reads, yields one record per CDR3 protein. The table lists some 300,000 distinct CDR3 sequences, roughly an eighth of them singletons.

The sequenced sample was blood. This clonotype was sampled from a woman in her thirties or forties with Graves' hyperthyroidism. J is TRBJ1-5 and V is TRBV30; D gene uncertain. The CDR3 protein is CAWSELRNQPQHF. As DNA, the CDR3 is TGTGCCTGGAGTGAGCTGCGCAATCAGCCCCAGCATTTT.